This TCR beta chain was retrieved from a study of T-cell reconstitution after alpha-beta-depleted transplantation in children (dated by TCRdb to between 2015 and 2016). Notes on the research overall: Using TCR repertoire profiling, the study followed T-cell immune reconstitution in a quantitative way in children after TCRalphabeta/CD19-depleted allogeneic hematopoietic cell transplantation.

Library preparation employed PCR. Sequencing took place on an Illumina HiSeq 2500. TCR libraries were prepared with molecular barcoding, using unique molecular identifiers to normalize TCRbeta repertoire quantification. The raw public data were reprocessed by TCRdb itself: fastp quality trimming at Q25, MiXCR clonotype calling, in-frame beta chains only. Each entry is one CDR3 protein sequence, shown with its most common DNA and genes. This sample gives some 500,000 distinct CDR3 sequences in total; 15% to 20% of them show up just once. The ten largest clonotypes hold approximately 3% of the sample. As for this clonotype: The clone's antigen remains unknown. No much larger clone exists at a distance of one base, and base qualities are not known.

Sample: PBMCs from the stem cell graft donor, taken from the stem cell graft. This receptor was obtained from a human donor who donated a stem cell graft to a child with acute lymphoblastic leukemia.

CDR3 protein: CASSLYGEVGTDTQYF. At the DNA level, the sequence is TGTGCCAGCTCCCTCTACGGGGAAGTAGGCACAGATACGCAGTATTTT. The chain couples TRBV18 to TRBJ2-3, and possibly TRBD2, on 5 matching bases. CDR1 and CDR2 are drawn from the germline V gene: KGHSH, LQKENI. V is clipped by 6 bases and J by 1 base, and the sequence between their germline boundaries is 17 bases long. The cysteine opens and the phenylalanine closes a CDR3 of 16 amino acids. Just the 48-base CDR3 DNA is kept, in frame starting at base 1.